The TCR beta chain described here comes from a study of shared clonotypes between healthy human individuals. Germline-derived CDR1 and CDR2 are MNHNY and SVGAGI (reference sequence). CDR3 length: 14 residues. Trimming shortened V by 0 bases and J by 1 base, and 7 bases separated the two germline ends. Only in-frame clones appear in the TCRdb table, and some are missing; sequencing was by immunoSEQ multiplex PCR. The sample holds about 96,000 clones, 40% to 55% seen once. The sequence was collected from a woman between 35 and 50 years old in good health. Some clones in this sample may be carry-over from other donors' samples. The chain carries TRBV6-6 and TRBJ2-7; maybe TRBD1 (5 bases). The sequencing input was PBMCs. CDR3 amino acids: CASSYSTVSYEQYF. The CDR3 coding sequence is TGTGCCAGCAGTTACTCGACAGTTTCCTACGAGCAGTACTTC.